This TCR beta chain stems from a study of blood T cell repertoires in COVID-19. About the research overall: Italy, Spain and the United States were the sources of the convalescent and acute COVID-19 samples. The cDNA or gDNA used as material had been derived from T cells, B-cell-depleted T cells, or PBMCs.

Per the germline V gene, CDR1 is LGHNA and CDR2 is YNFKEQ. J lost 4 bases, V lost 3 bases, and 10 bases had no gene match. The CDR3 is made up of 16 amino acids. In the original analysis: Amplifying reference gene primers gave estimates of nucleated cell counts. Method: immunoSEQ multiplex PCR; TCRdb's copy keeps in-frame clones and lacks some. For V, J and clone size, that table is used; D and trimming come from the DNA. The sample carries about 270,000 clones, about 89% recorded once. The V gene is TRBV4-2, the J gene TRBJ2-3, with 7 nucleotides matching TRBD1. The sequenced sample was peripheral blood. The TCR originated in a woman aged 55-70 years who had recovered from COVID-19. The CDR3 DNA follows: TGTGCCAGCAGCCAGGCGATTCTTACAGGGGCAGATACGCAGTATTTT. Translating it yields CASSQAILTGADTQYF.